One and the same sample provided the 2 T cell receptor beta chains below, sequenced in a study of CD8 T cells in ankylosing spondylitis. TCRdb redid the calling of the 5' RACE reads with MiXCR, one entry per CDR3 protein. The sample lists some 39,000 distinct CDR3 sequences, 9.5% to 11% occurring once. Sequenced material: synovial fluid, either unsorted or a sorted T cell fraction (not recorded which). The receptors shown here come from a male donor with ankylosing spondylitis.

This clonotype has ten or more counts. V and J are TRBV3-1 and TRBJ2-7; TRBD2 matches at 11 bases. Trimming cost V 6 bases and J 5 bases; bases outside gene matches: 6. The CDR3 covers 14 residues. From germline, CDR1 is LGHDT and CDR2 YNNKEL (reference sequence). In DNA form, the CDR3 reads TGTGCCAGCAGACATAGCGGGAGGGCAGACGAGCAGTACTTC. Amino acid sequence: CASRHSGRADEQYF.

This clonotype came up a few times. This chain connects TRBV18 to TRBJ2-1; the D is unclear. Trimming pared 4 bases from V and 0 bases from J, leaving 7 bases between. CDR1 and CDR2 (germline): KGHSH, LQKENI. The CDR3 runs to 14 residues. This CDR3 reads CASSLTSSYNEQFF. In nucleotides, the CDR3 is TGTGCCAGCTCACTGACAAGCTCCTACAATGAGCAGTTCTTC. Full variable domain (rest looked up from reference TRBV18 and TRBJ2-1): NAGVMQNPRHLVRRRGQEARLRCSPMKGHSHVYWYRQLPEEGLKFMVYLQKENIIDESGMPKERFSAEFPKEGPSILRIQQVVRGDSAAYFCASSLTSSYNEQFFGPGTRLTVL.